This T cell receptor (beta chain) is from a study of cytotoxic CD8 clonotypes in ibrutinib-treated CLL. Study summary: Mean values per sample were a few hundred thousand productive templates and 98,000 or so productive rearrangements. Findings and limits, study-wide: Public clonotypes, found uncommonly, either contracted or stayed stable on treatment. Progressing and sustained-remission patients had different sampling times.

Method: immunoSEQ multiplex PCR; TCRdb's copy keeps in-frame clones and lacks some. Of about 50,000 clones in the sample, around four fifths were seen once. This clone appeared a few times. Its cognate antigen is unknown. The CDR3 extends over 16 amino acids. The germline V gene encodes CDR1 SGHNT and CDR2 YYREEE (reference sequence). Between the trimmed V and J ends, which lost 3 bases and 2 bases, there was a span of 16 bases. This TCR was recovered from a human donor with chronic lymphocytic leukemia. Sequences were derived from PBMCs, sampled after 24 months of ibrutinib treatment. The rearrangement uses TRBV5-4 and TRBJ2-3, with D tentatively TRBD1 or TRBD2 (5 bases each). The CDR3 spells CASSSRGVQVTDTQYF. The CDR3 DNA is TGTGCCAGCAGCTCGAGGGGAGTGCAAGTCACAGATACGCAGTATTTT.